These 19 T cell receptor beta chains share one sample of origin, sequenced in a study of cytomegalovirus exposure and HLA in healthy donors (dated by TCRdb to 2015 to 2018). The method was the immunoSEQ multiplex PCR assay. A mixture of 60 forward primers for TCR Vbeta segments and 13 reverse primers for TCR Jbeta segments was used in the multiplex PCR. Here the immuneACCESS table is served through TCRdb, limited to in-frame sequences with V and J called. Missing clones are a known gap in these copies; in checked studies unresolved V genes cover under half, and the rest lacks a known reason. This sample has approximately 180,000 clones in its table, and about 90% of those were observed once. Around 0.21% of the sample rests with the top ten. Sequenced sample: PBMCs. These receptor sequences come from a girl less than two years old in good health and CMV-seronegative.

This chain uses TRBV6-5 with TRBJ1-4; the D is unclear. V lost 5 bases to trimming and J lost 0 bases, with 10 bases between them. CDR3 length equals 15 residues. Germline V lookup: CDR1 MNHEY, CDR2 SVGAGI. In nucleotides, the CDR3 is TGTGCCAGCAGTGGAGGAAGCTCAACTAATGAAAAACTGTTTTTT. Translated: CASSGGSSTNEKLFF.

The V and J genes are TRBV5-1 and TRBJ1-2, with 9 bases identical to TRBD1. Germline lookup yields CDR1 SGHRS and CDR2 YFSETQ. Trimming removed 0 bases from V and 7 bases from J; junction bases left unmatched: 10. This CDR3 comprises 16 residues. This CDR3 is CASSLEGLGQGSGYTF. In DNA, the CDR3 is TGCGCCAGCAGCTTGGAGGGATTGGGACAGGGCAGTGGCTACACCTTC.

The chain has TRBV30 and TRBJ2-3, with 8 bases aligning to TRBD2. J lost 4 bases, V lost 4 bases, and 7 bases had no gene match. The CDR3 contains 14 residues. Germline V lookup: CDR1 GTSNPN, CDR2 SVGIG (reference sequence). Here the CDR3 reads CAWKVAGGPDTQYF. The CDR3 DNA sequence: TGTGCCTGGAAGGTGGCGGGGGGTCCAGATACGCAGTATTTT.

V gene TRBV7-9 combines with J gene TRBJ2-4, with D perhaps TRBD1 (5 bases). The CDR3 covers 14 residues. Germline V gene data show CDR1 as SEHNR and CDR2 as FQNEAQ (reference sequence). The V and J ends lost 0 bases and 5 bases respectively, with 8 bases between them. CDR3: CASSLAGRENIQYF. For the CDR3, the DNA is TGTGCCAGCAGCTTAGCTGGCAGGGAAAACATTCAGTACTTC.

This clone occurred a few times. This chain uses TRBV7-9 with TRBJ1-1, with a weak D call TRBD1 (6 bases). Trimming stripped 2 bases from V and 1 base from J, with 8 bases between. The CDR3 runs 14 residues. Germline V gives CDR1 SEHNR, CDR2 FQNEAQ (reference sequence). CDR3 sequence (DNA): TGTGCCAGCAGCTTACCGGGACAGAACACTGAAGCTTTCTTT. It specifies CASSLPGQNTEAFF.

This clone came up once. The V gene is TRBV6-1, the J gene TRBJ2-7; D might be TRBD1 (5 bases). V lost 0 bases to trimming and J lost 6 bases, with 15 bases between them. Germline loops: CDR1 MNHNS, CDR2 SASEGT. This CDR3 has 15 amino acids. The CDR3 reads CASSEAMSRAGEQYF. The DNA of the CDR3 is TGTGCCAGCAGTGAAGCAATGAGCAGGGCAGGCGAGCAGTACTTC.

This clone was detected only once. The chain recombines TRBV2 with TRBJ1-2, with 11 bases fitting TRBD1. V shed 3 bases and J 8 bases; nucleotides not matched to a gene: 11. Germline V lookup: CDR1 SNHLY, CDR2 FYNNEI. CDR3 length: 16 residues. CDR3 DNA sequence: TGTGCCAGCAGTGATAATGACGGACAGGGGGCAAAGGGCTACACCTTC. It codes for CASSDNDGQGAKGYTF.

This chain uses TRBV5-1 with TRBJ2-3; 8 bases map to TRBD2. CDR3 length: 17 residues. Trimming at V came to 3 bases and at J to 4 bases, leaving 13 bases not matched to a gene. The germline gives CDR1 SGHRS, CDR2 YFSETQ. The CDR3 bases are TGCGCCAGCAGCTCCATTAGCGGGGCCTCCGTATCAGATACGCAGTATTTT. It specifies CASSSISGASVSDTQYF.

The rearrangement links TRBV7-6 to TRBJ2-5; possible D gene TRBD1, 6 bases. Germline CDR1 reads SGHVS; CDR2 reads FNYEAQ. The CDR3 spans 13 residues. Trimming removed 3 bases from V and 3 bases from J, with 8 bases in between. In DNA form, the CDR3 reads TGTGCCAGCAGCTTGGGGGACAAAGAGACCCAGTACTTC. It yields the protein CASSLGDKETQYF.

The CDR3 spells CASRDSGLNYGYTF. DNA for the CDR3: TGTGCCAGCAGGGACTCTGGCCTTAACTATGGCTACACCTTC. The V call is TRBV2, the J call TRBJ1-2; D is unclear. The CDR3 sequence is 14 residues long. From germline, CDR1 is SNHLY and CDR2 FYNNEI. Deletions cut 6 bases from V and 1 base from J, with 12 bases between.

The chain uses TRBV9 and TRBJ2-2, with D perhaps matching TRBD2 (6 bases). Germline CDR1 SGDLS, CDR2 YYNGEE. The V and J ends lost 7 bases and 0 bases respectively, with 16 bases between them. This CDR3 spans 16 amino acids. CDR3: CASAGTTYSNTGELFF. Written as DNA, the CDR3 is TGTGCCAGCGCGGGGACCACCTACTCGAACACCGGGGAGCTGTTTTTT.

The V call is TRBV25-1, the J call TRBJ1-1; D uncertain. CDR1 MGHDK and CDR2 SYGVNS come from the germline V gene. V dropped 2 bases and J dropped 2 bases, with 9 bases sitting between them. The CDR3 has 14 amino acids. The CDR3 region is CASSEGPKNTEAFF. CDR3 nucleotides: TGTGCCAGCAGTGAAGGGCCCAAAAACACTGAAGCTTTCTTT. Using reference TRBV25-1 and TRBJ1-1 for the parts outside the CDR3, the full variable domain is EADIYQTPRYLVIGTGKKITLECSQTMGHDKMYWYQQDPGMELHLIHYSYGVNSTEKGDLSSESTVSRIRTEHFPLTLESARPSHTSQYLCASSEGPKNTEAFFGQGTRLTVV.

The V and J genes are TRBV30 and TRBJ2-5, with D perhaps matching TRBD1 (5 bases). The CDR3 has 13 amino acids. Germline CDR1 GTSNPN, CDR2 SVGIG (reference sequence). Trimming removed 0 bases from V and 5 bases from J, with 10 bases in between. CDR3 amino acids: CAWSVGVGETQYF. Written as DNA, the CDR3 is TGTGCCTGGAGTGTAGGGGTAGGGGAGACCCAGTACTTC.

This chain links TRBV5-5 with TRBJ1-5; D remains ambiguous. The CDR3 sequence is 13 residues long. Trimming removed 5 bases at V and 0 bases at J, with 6 bases between. From germline, CDR1 is SGHKS and CDR2 YYEKEE (reference sequence). Written as DNA, the CDR3 is TGTGCCAGCAGGACTAATAGCAATCAGCCCCAGCATTTT. The encoded protein is CASRTNSNQPQHF.

A remark on this clone: This specimen includes other DNA sequences encoding the same CDR3. This rearrangement joins TRBV15 to TRBJ1-3; perhaps TRBD1 as D (5 bases). CDR3 size: 15 residues. The V and J ends lost 3 bases and 2 bases respectively, with 11 bases between them. The germline V gene encodes CDR1 LNHNV and CDR2 YYDKDF (reference sequence). The CDR3 DNA reads as TGTGCCACCAGCAGGGATAGGGGCACTGGAAACACCATATATTTT. Its protein is CATSRDRGTGNTIYF.

The V gene is TRBV5-1, the J gene TRBJ1-2; D unclear. This CDR3 is built from 15 residues. Between the trimmed V and J ends, which lost 4 bases and 5 bases, there was a span of 18 bases. Germline V gene sequence: CDR1 SGHRS, CDR2 YFSETQ. CDR3 nucleotides: TGCGCCAGCAGCCCCACCCGGGGTTTAAGATATGGCTACACCTTC. Protein sequence: CASSPTRGLRYGYTF.

This clone showed up just once. This sequence joins TRBV2 and TRBJ2-3; D unclear. Germline V gene sequence: CDR1 SNHLY, CDR2 FYNNEI. V lost 6 bases, J lost 4 bases, and 11 bases lay in between. The CDR3 has 13 residues. The CDR3 is CASSPSESDTQYF. The CDR3 coding sequence is TGTGCCAGCAGCCCCTCTGAGTCAGATACGCAGTATTTT.

The V and J genes are TRBV5-6 and TRBJ1-1; 7 bases are a match to TRBD1. Germline V gene lookup returns CDR1 SGHDT and CDR2 YYEEEE. The CDR3 covers 15 residues. J gave up 4 bases and V 2 bases, and 8 bases lay outside the gene matches. CDR3 DNA: TGTGCCAGCAGCTTAACACAGGGGTTCGGCACTGAAGCTTTCTTT. As protein: CASSLTQGFGTEAFF. The whole variable domain, filled in from reference TRBV5-6 and TRBJ1-1, reads DAGVTQSPTHLIKTRGQQVTLRCSPKSGHDTVSWYQQALGQGPQFIFQYYEEEERQRGNFPDRFSGHQFPNYSSELNVNALLLGDSALYLCASSLTQGFGTEAFFGQGTRLTVV.

This rearrangement joins TRBV19 to TRBJ1-2, with 8 nucleotides matching TRBD1. V was clipped by 2 bases and J by 2 bases; unmatched bases: 10. Germline V gene lookup returns CDR1 LNHDA and CDR2 SQIVND (reference sequence). The CDR3 is 17 amino acids. The CDR3 bases are TGTGCCAGTAGTATATACGGGACAGGACCATTCAACTATGGCTACACCTTC. Amino acid sequence: CASSIYGTGPFNYGYTF.